This record concerns one T cell receptor beta chain sequence. The repertoire was sequenced with immunoSEQ multiplex PCR; TCRdb's copy has only in-frame clones and lacks some. This repertoire shows 45,000 to 65,000 clones, roughly 90% found once; its top ten account for approximately 18%. The source of the sample is a study of lymphopenia after photon versus proton radiotherapy. Germline CDR1 and CDR2: MDHEN and SYDVKM. CDR3 length: 11 residues. The V end lost 3 bases, the J end lost 3 bases, and 0 bases lay between the germline ends. The chain has TRBV28 and TRBJ2-1; D gene ambiguous. Sequencing was performed on peripheral blood, taken from a patient treated with photon-based radiotherapy. This receptor was taken from a woman between 40 and 50 years old with cholangiocarcinoma. The CDR3 bases are TGTGCCAGCAGTTTCTACAATGAGCAGTTCTTC. As protein: CASSFYNEQFF.